This record covers a single T cell receptor (beta chain). This clone appeared a few times. The antigen this receptor binds is unknown. No per-base quality is available; no much larger clone lies one base away. The library was prepared using the immunoSEQ multiplex PCR assay. The multiplex PCR relied on a mix of 60 forward primers for TCR Vbeta segments and 13 reverse primers for TCR Jbeta segments. Amplification of the CDR3 region of rearranged TCR beta genes was performed with a multiplex PCR assay on genomic DNA. Amplified TCR beta libraries were sequenced as 87-base-pair reads on the Illumina HiSeq System. The paper's data handling went like this. A later analysis tallied roughly 76 million unique TCR beta chains across the 700 or so repertoires, and approximately 12 million of those chains were shared by two or more donors. Raw reads were error-corrected and collapsed into unique sequences with a nearest-neighbor algorithm that merged closely related sequences to remove PCR and sequencing errors. V, D and J gene segments were assigned by aligning CDR3 sequences to IMGT reference sequences. For a sequence to be retained, at least a six-nucleotide match to both a V gene segment and a J gene segment was required. A rearrangement was called productive if the CDR3 had no stop codons and remained in frame with V and J, and every other rearrangement was called non-productive. CDR3 was defined according to IMGT convention as the region running from the second conserved V-encoded cysteine to the conserved J-encoded phenylalanine. The earlier analysis of 500 to 750 of the donors excluded any sequence lacking an unambiguous match to a single V gene segment. In an earlier analysis of 450 to 750 of the donors, a V segment was called functional when productive rearrangements were above 56.7%, and segregating when the standard deviation between donors exceeded 5%. A statistical classification framework was built to diagnose cytomegalovirus status from the catalog of TCR beta chain sequences. V and J gene assignment, in a later analysis, came from comparing TCR nucleotide sequences with IMGT/GENE-DB human TR gene sequences. In a later analysis, CDR3 sequences and most-parsimonious VDJ recombination scenarios were assigned using the TCRdist pipeline. In a later analysis, each TCR beta chain was defined by its CDR3 amino acid sequence together with its V-gene family, and reads lacking a unique V-gene family were excluded. To address suspected cross-contamination and a sequencing artifact, a later analysis removed over 500 highly shared, low-generation-probability nucleotide sequences. In a later analysis, a clonal expansion index for each public chain was calculated from normalized within-repertoire ranks of inferred template counts. A later analysis computed generation probabilities with a VDJ recombination model fitted to out-of-frame rearrangements, and checked the results against IGoR. In a later analysis, hypergeometric tests were used to score TCR-TCR, TCR-HLA and TCR-CMV co-occurrence, with a repertoire-size bias correction applied to TCR pairs. In a later analysis, false discovery rates were estimated by permuting HLA or CMV assignments 20 times. A later analysis grouped co-occurring TCRs with DBSCAN, adding TCRdist sequence similarity when clustering within HLA-allele-positive subsets. Co-occurrence clustering excluded repertoires with fewer than 30,000 or more than 120,000 public chains, plus five with anomalous nucleotide sharing. Drawn from immuneACCESS, this table holds only the in-frame rearrangements with V and J called that TCRdb kept. Clones are partly lost; checked studies trace under half to an unresolved V gene and leave the rest unexplained. Clone size and V and J calls were adopted from that table, with D and trimming inferred from the DNA. The sample table lists about 120,000 clones, roughly 15% of them with a count of one. Under 2.5% of the sample is taken by the ten largest.

The sample is drawn from a study of cytomegalovirus exposure and HLA in healthy donors (dated by TCRdb to about 2017). The study in broad terms: According to an earlier analysis of 550 to 750 of the donors, about 180 million T cells yielded over 90 million unique TCR beta sequences and about 300 Gb of sequence data. An early release covering over 500 HLA-typed donors comprised about 300 gigabases of sequencing data and about 90 million unique TCR sequences. Of the 398 genotyped donors, approximately 81% were placed in the genetic ancestry cluster associated with self-reported Caucasian donors. The study aimed to test whether cataloging public T cell receptors could reveal signatures of past pathogen exposure. Using immunosequencing, the study profiled T cell repertoires from 666 subjects and related those repertoires to cytomegalovirus serostatus. Along with the 666-subject first cohort, a separate validation cohort of over a hundred different subjects was used. To predict cytomegalovirus infection status, the study combined high-throughput TCR immunosequencing, statistical association of individual TCRs with disease status, and machine learning. A later analysis re-analyzed previously published TCR beta repertoires from 500 to 700 donors and added high-resolution HLA genotyping to study TCR occurrence patterns. In the later analysis, no new phenotypic data were used to find candidate immune exposures; instead, reliance was placed on TCR beta sequences and their occurrence across donors. An earlier analysis of a few hundred of the donors applied high-throughput TCR beta sequencing to assess whether each TCR beta V gene segment acted as functional or pseudogenic. Donor age, sex, ethnicity and CMV serostatus were compiled together with the repertoire data. A later genetic analysis took genome-wide SNP genotypes for about 55% of the 666 donors and used that subset as a discovery cohort. Every discovery cohort repertoire had been produced on one sequencing platform. HLA typing covered class I and class II loci at four-digit resolution. The number of donors typed differed by locus, with 629-630 for A, B, C, DRB1 and DQB1, about 500 for DQA1, 600 to 610 for DPA1, and 450 to 480 for DPB1. Five DR-DQ haplotypes were treated as single units for association and clustering because of strong linkage in the cohort. Among under 450 genotyped donors of the cohort, an average of around 240,000 unique TCR beta nucleotide sequences were sequenced per donor, around 18% of them non-productive.

Trimming costs V 0 bases and J 8 bases, and their ends lie 5 bases apart. Including cysteine and phenylalanine, the CDR3 has 12 amino acids. Of the read, only the CDR3 DNA is kept; its 36 bases are in frame from base 1. CDR1 and CDR2 are drawn from the germline V gene: MGHRA, YSYEKL. The cohort consisted of more than 650 healthy bone marrow donors. Cohort members were all nominally healthy when sampled, although unrecorded immune exposures were likely present. The donor was CMV seronegative and belonged to the group of 350 to 400 seronegative cohort members. Each donor provided a peripheral blood sample, and peripheral blood mononuclear cells were used for TCR beta sequencing. The Qiagen DNeasy Blood Extraction Kit was used to extract genomic DNA from the blood cell samples. General conclusions and limits of the study: Correlated functional status among segregating V segments might be attributable to linkage disequilibrium, but an unknown experimental factor could not be ruled out. A further reported finding was that TCR beta sequences accurately predicted the HLA-A and HLA-B alleles for most subjects in the first cohort. Only TCR beta chains were sequenced in this cohort, and the absence of alpha or paired-chain data limited detectable features. Some IMGT-functional V segments, including TRBV6-2 and TRBV6-3, could not be distinguished by the 87-base-pair reads and were therefore excluded. Most TCR sequences were seen in very few donors, while some public TCRs were found in many individuals. Cytomegalovirus status was reported to be diagnosed by the classifier with high specificity and sensitivity in both the original and validation cohorts. In the study, around 160 TCR beta chains were listed as associated with cytomegalovirus. In a later genetic analysis, a missense DCLRE1C variant was associated with V-gene and J-gene trimming of TCR beta chains, and the association was replicated in an independent cohort. Most CMV-associated TCR beta chains appeared to be HLA-restricted in a later analysis, and the HLA associations seemed to be driven largely by CMV exposure. When HLA alleles, especially DR and DQ, strongly co-occurred, TCR associations were difficult to assign to individual alleles. A group of highly shared sequence variants was considered likely to be a technical artifact of the sequencing pipeline. Because counts were too low, seventeen rarely observed V segments, including chromosome 9 orphons, were excluded from the earlier analysis of 587 of the donors. A later analysis found that HLA-associated TCR beta chains were more clonally expanded and had lower generation probabilities than equally common non-associated chains. For the cohort, immune exposure information was limited to CMV serostatus. The authors suggested that the approach could potentially be extended to other disease states and immunological phenotypes. In vitro tests confirmed that three of the cytomegalovirus-associated TCR beta chains recognize cytomegalovirus antigens. Because HLA typing was unavailable for some donors at each locus, only the typed subset was used in association tests. Several of the top co-occurrence clusters appeared to be linked to parvovirus B19, influenza, CMV and Epstein-Barr virus, according to a later analysis. Sequencing depth was assumed to be roughly uniform across donors in the presence/absence analyses, though that assumption may not hold. In a later analysis, TCR association rates were found to vary across HLA loci, with the most associated TCRs seen for DRB1 alleles and the fewest for HLA-C alleles. At a false discovery rate of 0.05, a later analysis linked 16,951 TCR beta sequences to specific HLA alleles. According to a later genetic analysis, donors in an Asian-associated ancestry cluster had fewer N-insertions in productive TCRs than the approximately 630-donor mean. In an earlier analysis of around 500 of the donors, most TCR beta V segments appeared in productive rearrangements about 90% or about 30% of the time, broadly matching IMGT annotations.

Sample: PBMCs. In this chain, TRBV4-1 is recombined with TRBJ2-1, with no D gene named confidently. The sequence came from a woman aged 18-29 years in good health and CMV-seronegative. The CDR3 protein: CASSQERDEQFF. Read as DNA, the sequence is TGCGCCAGCAGCCAAGAACGCGATGAGCAGTTCTTC.